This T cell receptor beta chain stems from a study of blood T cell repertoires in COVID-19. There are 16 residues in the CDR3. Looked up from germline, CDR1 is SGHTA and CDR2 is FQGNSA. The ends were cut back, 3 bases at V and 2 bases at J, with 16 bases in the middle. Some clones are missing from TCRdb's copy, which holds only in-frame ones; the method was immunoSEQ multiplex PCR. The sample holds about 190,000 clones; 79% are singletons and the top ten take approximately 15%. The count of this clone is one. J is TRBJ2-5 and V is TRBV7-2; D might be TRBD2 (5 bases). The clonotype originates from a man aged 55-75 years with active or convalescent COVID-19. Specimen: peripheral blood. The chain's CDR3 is CASSLTLTTLQETQYF. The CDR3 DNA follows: TGTGCCAGCAGCTTGACTTTGACTACCCTTCAAGAGACCCAGTACTTC.